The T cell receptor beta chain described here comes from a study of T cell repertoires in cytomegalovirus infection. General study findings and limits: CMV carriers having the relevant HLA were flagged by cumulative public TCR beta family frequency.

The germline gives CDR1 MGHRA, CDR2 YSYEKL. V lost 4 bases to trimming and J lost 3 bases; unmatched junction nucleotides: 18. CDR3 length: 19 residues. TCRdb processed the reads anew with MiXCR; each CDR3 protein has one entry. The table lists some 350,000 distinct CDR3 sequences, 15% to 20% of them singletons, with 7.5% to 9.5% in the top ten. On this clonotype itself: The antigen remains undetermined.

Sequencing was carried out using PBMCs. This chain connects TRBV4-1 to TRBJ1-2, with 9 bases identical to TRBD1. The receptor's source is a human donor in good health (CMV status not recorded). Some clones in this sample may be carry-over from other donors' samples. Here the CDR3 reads CASSLWFGTGPGSDYGYTF. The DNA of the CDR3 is TGCGCCAGCAGCCTTTGGTTTGGGACAGGGCCCGGTTCCGACTATGGCTACACCTTC.